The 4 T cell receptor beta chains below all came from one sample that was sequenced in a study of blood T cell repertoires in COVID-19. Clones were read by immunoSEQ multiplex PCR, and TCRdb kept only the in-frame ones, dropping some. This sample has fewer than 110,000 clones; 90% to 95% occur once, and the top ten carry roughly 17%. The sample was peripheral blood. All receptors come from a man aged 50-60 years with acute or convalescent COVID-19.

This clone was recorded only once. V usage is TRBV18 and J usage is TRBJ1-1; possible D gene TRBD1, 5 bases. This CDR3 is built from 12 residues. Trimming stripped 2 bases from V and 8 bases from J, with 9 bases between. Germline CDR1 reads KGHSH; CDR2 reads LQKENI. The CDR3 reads CASSPGDREAFF. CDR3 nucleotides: TGTGCCAGCTCACCAGGAGACAGAGAAGCTTTCTTT.

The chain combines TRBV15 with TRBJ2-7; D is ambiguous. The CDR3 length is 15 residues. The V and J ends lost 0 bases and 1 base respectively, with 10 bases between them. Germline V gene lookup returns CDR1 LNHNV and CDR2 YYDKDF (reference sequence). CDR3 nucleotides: TGTGCCACCAGCAGAGATCGGCACAGATCCTACGAGCAGTACTTC. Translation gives CATSRDRHRSYEQYF.

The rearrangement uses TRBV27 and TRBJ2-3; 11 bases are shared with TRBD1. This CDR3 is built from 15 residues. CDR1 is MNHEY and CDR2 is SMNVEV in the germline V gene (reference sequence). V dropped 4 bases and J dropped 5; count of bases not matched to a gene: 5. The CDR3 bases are TGTGCCAGCAGTTCCGGGACAGGGGGTTTAGATACGCAGTATTTT. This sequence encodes CASSSGTGGLDTQYF.

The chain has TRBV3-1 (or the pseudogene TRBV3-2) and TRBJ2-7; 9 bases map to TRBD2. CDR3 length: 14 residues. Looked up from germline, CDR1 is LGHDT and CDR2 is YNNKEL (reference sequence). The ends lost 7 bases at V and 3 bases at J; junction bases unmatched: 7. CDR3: CASIAGGVVYEQYF. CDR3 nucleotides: TGTGCCAGCATCGCGGGAGGGGTGGTCTACGAGCAGTACTTC.